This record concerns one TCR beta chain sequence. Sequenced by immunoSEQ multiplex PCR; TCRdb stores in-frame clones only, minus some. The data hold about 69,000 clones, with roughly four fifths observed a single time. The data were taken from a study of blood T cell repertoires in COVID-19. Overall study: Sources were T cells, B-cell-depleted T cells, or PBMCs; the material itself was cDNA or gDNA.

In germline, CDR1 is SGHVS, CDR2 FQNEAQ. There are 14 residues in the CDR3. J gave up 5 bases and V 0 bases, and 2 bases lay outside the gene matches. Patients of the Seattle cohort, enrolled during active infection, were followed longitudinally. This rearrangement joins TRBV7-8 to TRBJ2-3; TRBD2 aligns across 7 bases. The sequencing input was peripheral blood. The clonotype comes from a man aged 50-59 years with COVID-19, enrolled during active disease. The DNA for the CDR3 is TGTGCCAGCAGCTTAGCTAGCGGGCAAGATACGCAGTATTTT. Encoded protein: CASSLASGQDTQYF.